This T cell receptor beta chain was observed in a study of blood T cell repertoires in COVID-19. Participants reported their clinical history, and cohort assignment relied on those reports. Germline loops: CDR1 LGHDT, CDR2 YNNKEL (reference sequence). The V end lost 1 base, the J end lost 0 bases, and 6 bases lay between the germline ends. This CDR3 has 14 residues. Under the authors' procedure: Amplification of reference gene primers provided the estimated nucleated cell counts. The assay was immunoSEQ multiplex PCR, and TCRdb's table has in-frame clones only and misses some. V and J calls and clone size are given by that table; D and trimming were obtained from the DNA. The sample shows hundreds of thousands of clones, 80% to 90% of them seen only once.

The TCR was taken from a woman aged 18-29 years who had recovered from COVID-19. The chain is built from TRBV3-1 (or the pseudogene TRBV3-2) and TRBJ1-2; D uncertain. Sequencing was done on a sample of PBMCs or T cells enriched from blood (not recorded which). Here the CDR3 DNA reads TGTGCCAGCAGCCAAGTGAGGGCTAACTATGGCTACACCTTC. Residues: CASSQVRANYGYTF.